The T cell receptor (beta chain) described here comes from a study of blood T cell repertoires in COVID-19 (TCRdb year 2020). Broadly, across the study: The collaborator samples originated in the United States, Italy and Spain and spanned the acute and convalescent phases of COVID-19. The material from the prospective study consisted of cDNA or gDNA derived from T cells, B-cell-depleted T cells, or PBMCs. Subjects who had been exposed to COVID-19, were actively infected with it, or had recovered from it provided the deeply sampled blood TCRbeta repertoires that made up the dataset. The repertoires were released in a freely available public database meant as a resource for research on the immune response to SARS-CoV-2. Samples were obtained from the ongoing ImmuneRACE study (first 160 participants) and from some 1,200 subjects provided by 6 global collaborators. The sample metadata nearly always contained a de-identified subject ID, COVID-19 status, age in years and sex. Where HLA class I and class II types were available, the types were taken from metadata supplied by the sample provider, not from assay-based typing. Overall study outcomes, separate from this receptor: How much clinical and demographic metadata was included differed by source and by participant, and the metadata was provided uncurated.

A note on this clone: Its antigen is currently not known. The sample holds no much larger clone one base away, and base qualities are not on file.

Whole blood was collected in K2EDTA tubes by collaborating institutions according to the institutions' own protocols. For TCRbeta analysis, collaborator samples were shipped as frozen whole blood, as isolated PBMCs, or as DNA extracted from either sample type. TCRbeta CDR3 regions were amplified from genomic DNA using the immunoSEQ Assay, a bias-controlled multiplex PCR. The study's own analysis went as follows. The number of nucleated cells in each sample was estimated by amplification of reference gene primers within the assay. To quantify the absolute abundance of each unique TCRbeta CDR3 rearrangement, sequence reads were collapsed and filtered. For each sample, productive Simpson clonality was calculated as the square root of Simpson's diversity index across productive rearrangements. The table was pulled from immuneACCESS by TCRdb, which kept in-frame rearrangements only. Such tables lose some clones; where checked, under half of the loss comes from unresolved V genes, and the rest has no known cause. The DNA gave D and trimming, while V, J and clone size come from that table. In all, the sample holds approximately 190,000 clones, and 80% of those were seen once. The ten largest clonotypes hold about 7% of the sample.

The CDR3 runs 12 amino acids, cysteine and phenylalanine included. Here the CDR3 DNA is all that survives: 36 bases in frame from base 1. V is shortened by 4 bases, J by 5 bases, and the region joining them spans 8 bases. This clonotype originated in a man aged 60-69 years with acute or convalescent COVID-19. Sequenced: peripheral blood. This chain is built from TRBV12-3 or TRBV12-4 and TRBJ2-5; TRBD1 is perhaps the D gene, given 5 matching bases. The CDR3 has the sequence CASSSGMETQYF. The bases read TGTGCCAGCAGTTCAGGGATGGAGACCCAGTACTTC.